This TCR beta chain comes out of a study of patients and donors after allogeneic stem cell transplantation. TCRdb reprocessed the RT-PCR reads with MiXCR, giving one entry per CDR3 protein. The sample has roughly 960,000 distinct CDR3 sequences; more than 15% are singletons. In germline, CDR1 is LGHNA, CDR2 YSLEER. The CDR3 runs to 15 residues. Trimming shortened V by 0 bases and J by 2 bases, and 11 bases separated the two germline ends. The sequence was collected from a human donor who was either an allogeneic HSCT recipient or a stem cell or donor lymphocyte infusion donor (not recorded which). It is not recorded whose cells these are; they may come from a transplant donor. The rearrangement joins TRBV4-3 to TRBJ2-7; tentatively, D is TRBD2 (6 bases). Sequencing was carried out using blood, either unsorted or a sorted T cell fraction (not recorded which). This CDR3 is CASSQEGGAPYEQYF. The CDR3 DNA sequence: TGCGCCAGCAGCCAAGAAGGAGGGGCCCCCTACGAGCAGTACTTC.